This T cell receptor (beta chain) is drawn from a study of Graves' ophthalmopathy and Graves' hyperthyroidism. This clonotype has just a few counts. From RNA, the CDR3 regions of TCR beta chains were amplified and sequenced. Second-round multiplex PCR followed a first-round RT-PCR using HTBI primers. Using its own MiXCR run on the multiplex PCR reads, TCRdb lists one record per CDR3 protein. The sample yields 740,000 or so distinct CDR3 sequences, around 40% seen once. J gave up 5 bases and V 2 bases, and 8 bases lay outside the gene matches. CDR3 size: 16 residues. Germline loops: CDR1 MNHNS, CDR2 SASEGT.

Sequencing was performed on peripheral blood. This TCR was recovered from an adult man with Graves' ophthalmopathy. V usage is TRBV6-1 and J usage is TRBJ2-5; TRBD2 agrees at 10 bases. The CDR3 here is CASSERASGSPETQYF. In nucleotides, the CDR3 is TGTGCCAGCAGTGAACGGGCTAGCGGGAGTCCGGAGACCCAGTACTTC.